These 5 T cell receptor beta chains came from one sample sequenced in a study of T cells in Graves' hyperthyroidism and ophthalmopathy. Regions amplified from RNA transcripts were the TCR beta CDR3 regions. First-round RT-PCR with HTBI primers amplified the TCR CDR3 region. TCRdb passed the multiplex PCR reads through MiXCR, listing each CDR3 protein once. The sample comprises roughly 420,000 distinct CDR3 sequences, around 14% of which are singletons, and 7.7% rests with the top ten. Sequencing input: blood. Every receptor here comes from a woman aged 18-29 years with Graves' hyperthyroidism.

This clonotype was seen ten or more times. This chain uses TRBV6-2 or TRBV6-3 with TRBJ1-1, with 8 bases that match TRBD1. Germline assignment: CDR1 MNHEY and CDR2 SVGEGT. The CDR3 sequence is 16 residues long. V lost 6 bases to trimming and J lost 1 base; unmatched junction nucleotides: 10. The CDR3: CASRPGGTGSNTEAFF. The CDR3 DNA reads as TGTGCCAGCAGACCAGGGGGCACAGGGTCGAACACTGAAGCTTTCTTT.

The J gene is TRBJ2-2, the V gene TRBV19; D remains ambiguous. Germline values: CDR1 LNHDA, CDR2 SQIVND (reference sequence). The CDR3 totals 12 residues. The V end lost 7 bases, the J end lost 3 bases, and 6 bases lay between the germline ends. The CDR3 loop reads CASNGHTGELFF. CDR3 sequence (DNA): TGTGCCAGTAACGGCCACACCGGGGAGCTGTTTTTT.

The chain employs TRBV6-1 and TRBJ2-3, with 15 positions matching TRBD2. The CDR3 sequence is 18 residues long. Trimming at V came to 5 bases and at J to 1 base, leaving 7 bases not matched to a gene. Germline V gives CDR1 MNHNS, CDR2 SASEGT. In nucleotides, the CDR3 is TGTGCCAGCAGTTTTTGGACTAGCGGGAGGGCTCGCACAGATACGCAGTATTTT. Encoded protein: CASSFWTSGRARTDTQYF.

This clonotype was seen ten or more times. The V gene is TRBV7-3, the J gene TRBJ2-3, with TRBD2 matching over 12 bases. Germline assignment: CDR1 SGHTA and CDR2 FQGTGA. CDR3 length: 16 residues. After removal of 1 base from V and 4 bases from J, the junction contained 3 bases not matched to a gene. CDR3 DNA: TGTGCCAGCAGCTTAAAGGCTAGCGGGGGGGCAGATACGCAGTATTTT. Translating gives CASSLKASGGADTQYF.

About this clonotype: A read error may account for a junction end that differs from germline. The chain combines TRBV2 with TRBJ1-5; 7 bases line up with TRBD1. This CDR3 has 15 amino acids. Germline V CDR1 and CDR2: SNHLY, FYNNEI. DNA for the CDR3: TGTGCCAGCAGCGAAGGGACAGCTGGCAATCAGCCCCAGCATTTT. Encoded protein: CASSEGTAGNQPQHF.